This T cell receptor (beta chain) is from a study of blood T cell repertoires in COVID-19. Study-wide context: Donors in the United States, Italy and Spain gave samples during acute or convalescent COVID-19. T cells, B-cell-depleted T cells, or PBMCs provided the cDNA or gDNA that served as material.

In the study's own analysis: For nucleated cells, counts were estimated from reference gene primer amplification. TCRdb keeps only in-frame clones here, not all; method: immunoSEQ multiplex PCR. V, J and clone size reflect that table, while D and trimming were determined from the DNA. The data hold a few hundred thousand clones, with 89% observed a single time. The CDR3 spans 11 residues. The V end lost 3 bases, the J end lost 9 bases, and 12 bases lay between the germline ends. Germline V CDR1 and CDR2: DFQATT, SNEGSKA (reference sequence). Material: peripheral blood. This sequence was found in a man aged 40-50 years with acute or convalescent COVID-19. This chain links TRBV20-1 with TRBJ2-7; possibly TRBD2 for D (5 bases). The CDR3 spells CSASRTEGQYF. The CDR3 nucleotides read TGCAGTGCTAGTAGAACAGAGGGGCAGTACTTC.